The 28 T cell receptor beta chains in this list originate from one sample, sequenced in a study of beta chain features in type 1 diabetes. The investigators reverse transcribed all of the isolated RNA, so they sequenced expressed TCRB transcripts. Assay: immunoSEQ multiplex PCR; the TCRdb copy retains only in-frame clones and omits some. Here the sample spans 640,000 or so clones, more than 13% being singletons. The antigens of these receptors remain unknown. Study results and caveats: People with Type 1 diabetes carried modestly yet significantly shorter TCRB CDR3s in all four CD4+ subsets.

The specimen sequenced was naive CD4+ T cells from blood. The receptors come from a man in his late teens or twenties with type 1 diabetes.

This clone has only a few counts. The chain couples TRBV9 to TRBJ2-7; 7 bases align to TRBD2. J was trimmed by 3 bases and V by 3 bases; bases with no gene match: 6. CDR3 size: 14 residues. Looked up from germline, CDR1 is SGDLS and CDR2 is YYNGEE. The CDR3 DNA is TGTGCCAGCAGCGAAACGACTAGCAGCTACGAGCAGTACTTC. This sequence encodes CASSETTSSYEQYF.

This chain connects TRBV25-1 to TRBJ1-2; 9 bases match TRBD1. The V gene's germline CDR1 is MGHDK and CDR2 SYGVNS. V was pared by 9 bases and J by 3 bases, with 8 bases of the junction left unmatched. The CDR3 totals 14 residues. The CDR3 bases are TGTGCCAGTATAGGGGACAGGGCTGACTATGGCTACACCTTC. Protein: CASIGDRADYGYTF.

CDR3 coding DNA: TGTGCCAGCAGCGTAGATGGACAGTCTAACTATGGCTACACCTTC. Residues: CASSVDGQSNYGYTF. The chain links TRBV9 to TRBJ1-2; TRBD1 might be the D (6 bases). V was shortened by 0 bases and J by 0 bases, with 9 bases between the two germline ends. Germline V gene sequence: CDR1 SGDLS, CDR2 YYNGEE. The CDR3 spans 15 residues.

The sample holds a few counts of this clone. This rearrangement joins TRBV9 to TRBJ1-1; D unclear. V lost 0 bases and J 11 bases, leaving 14 bases between the germline ends. The CDR3 extends over 13 amino acids. The germline V gene encodes CDR1 SGDLS and CDR2 YYNGEE. The chain's CDR3 is CASSVADRRLAFF. In nucleotides, the CDR3 is TGTGCCAGCAGCGTAGCGGACCGACGATTGGCTTTCTTT.

This clone was observed a handful of times. V and J are TRBV20-1 and TRBJ2-2; D is unresolved. Germline V gene sequence: CDR1 DFQATT, CDR2 SNEGSKA (reference sequence). There are 11 residues in the CDR3. Trimming shortened V by 6 bases and J by 1 base, and 3 bases separated the two germline ends. The CDR3: CSAENTGELFF. DNA for the CDR3: TGCAGTGCAGAGAACACCGGGGAGCTGTTTTTT.

On this clone itself: Other DNA sequences in this sample translate to the same CDR3. The J gene is TRBJ2-7, the V gene TRBV30, with TRBD1 identical over 9 bases. CDR3 length equals 13 residues. V lost 4 bases and J lost 3; bases outside the gene matches: 4. Germline-derived CDR1 and CDR2 are GTSNPN and SVGIG (reference sequence). CDR3 region: CAWTRQGGYEQYF. The CDR3 DNA reads TGTGCCTGGACAAGACAGGGGGGCTACGAGCAGTACTTC.

In its sample, this clone was seen once. The V gene is TRBV6-5, the J gene TRBJ1-5; TRBD1 is a possible D gene (5 bases). Between the trimmed V and J ends, which lost 9 bases and 6 bases, there was a span of 21 bases. The CDR3 totals 15 residues. Germline assignment: CDR1 MNHEY and CDR2 SVGAGI. The CDR3 bases are TGTGCCAGTTCCGGGGACGGATTTAATACTCAGCCCCAGCATTTT. Encoded protein: CASSGDGFNTQPQHF.

This clone was counted only a few times. The chain couples TRBV5-1 to TRBJ2-1, with 9 bases aligning to TRBD1. Germline assignment: CDR1 SGHRS and CDR2 YFSETQ. This CDR3 is built from 15 residues. With 4 bases clipped from V and 5 bases from J, the junction kept 7 bases outside the gene matches. As DNA, the CDR3 is TGCGCCAGCAGCCGAGGGACAGGGAGGGACAATGAGCAGTTCTTC. Translated: CASSRGTGRDNEQFF.

V is TRBV19 and J is TRBJ2-1; D not certain. Trimming left V 3 bases short and J 4 bases short, with 7 bases between. Germline CDR1 is LNHDA and CDR2 is SQIVND (reference sequence). This CDR3 comprises 13 residues. In DNA, the CDR3 is TGTGCCAGTAGTATCCCGGTTTACAATGAGCAGTTCTTC. Translating gives CASSIPVYNEQFF.

CDR3 protein: CAHRRSSGANVLTF. In nucleotides, the CDR3 is TGTGCCCACCGACGGAGCTCTGGGGCCAACGTCCTGACTTTC. The gene calls are TRBV30 and TRBJ2-6; D is ambiguous. This CDR3 region has 14 residues. The V gene lost 8 bases and the J gene lost 0 bases, with 11 bases spanning the gap. Germline CDR1 is GTSNPN and CDR2 is SVGIG (reference sequence).

This clone was detected a few times. The CDR3 DNA is TGCAGCGTTGAAGTGAACCGGGCTCGATCAGATACGCAGTATTTT. Amino acids: CSVEVNRARSDTQYF. The chain carries TRBV29-1 and TRBJ2-3; D remains ambiguous. This CDR3 is 15 amino acids long. Trimming took off 1 base at V and 4 bases at J, with 15 bases between the two ends. Per germline, CDR1 SQVTM and CDR2 ANQGSEA.

This clone has only a few counts. The CDR3 DNA reads TGTGCCAGCAGCATGCGGACAGGGTACAATGAGCAGTTCTTC. Its translation: CASSMRTGYNEQFF. The gene calls are TRBV9 and TRBJ2-1; 8 positions match TRBD1. Germline trimming cut 4 bases from V and 4 bases from J; bases unmatched to any gene: 4. Germline V lookup: CDR1 SGDLS, CDR2 YYNGEE. The CDR3 is made up of 14 amino acids.

The gene calls are TRBV7-8 and TRBJ2-1; the D call may be TRBD1 or TRBD2 (5 bases each). Per the germline V gene, CDR1 is SGHVS and CDR2 is FQNEAQ. This CDR3 spans 17 amino acids. Trimming left V 1 base short and J 0 bases short, with 13 bases between. The CDR3 loop reads CASSLERGMSSYNEQFF. For the CDR3, the DNA is TGTGCCAGCAGCTTAGAGAGGGGAATGAGCTCCTACAATGAGCAGTTCTTC.

The chain has TRBV10-3 and TRBJ2-1, with 7 bases aligning to TRBD1. The germline V gene has CDR1 ENHRY and CDR2 SYGVKD. The CDR3 runs 15 residues. After removal of 2 bases from V and 4 bases from J, the junction contained 5 bases not matched to a gene. CDR3 in amino acids: CAISERTGVYNEQFF. CDR3 sequence (DNA): TGTGCCATCAGTGAGCGGACAGGAGTGTACAATGAGCAGTTCTTC.

In its sample, this clone was seen a few times. This chain's CDR3 is CASSNRDRSNYGYTF. In nucleotides, the CDR3 is TGCGCCAGCAGCAACCGGGACAGGAGTAACTATGGCTACACCTTC. The gene calls are TRBV4-3 and TRBJ1-2; 8 nucleotides line up with TRBD1. CDR1 and CDR2 (germline): LGHNA, YSLEER. J lost 1 base, V lost 5 bases, and 6 bases had no gene match. The CDR3 extends over 15 amino acids.

The CDR3 sequence is CAWSDIAGGLGEQFF. CDR3 in DNA: TGTGCCTGGAGTGATATAGCGGGAGGCCTTGGTGAGCAGTTCTTC. The chain recombines TRBV30 with TRBJ2-1; 10 bases are shared with TRBD2. V lost 1 base to trimming and J lost 9 bases; unmatched junction nucleotides: 9. The CDR3 is made up of 15 amino acids. Germline V lookup: CDR1 GTSNPN, CDR2 SVGIG (reference sequence).

V is TRBV6-5 and J is TRBJ2-1; maybe TRBD2 (5 bases). Germline V gives CDR1 MNHEY, CDR2 SVGAGI. V lost 0 bases and J lost 0, with 9 bases in between. The CDR3 sequence is 16 residues long. The CDR3 DNA reads TGTGCCAGCAGTTACTCAAGCGGCGTCTCCTACAATGAGCAGTTCTTC. This sequence encodes CASSYSSGVSYNEQFF.

This clone was counted between two and nine times. CDR3 DNA: TGCAGCGTTCATAGGGTGAGTAACAATGAGCAGTTCTTC. Amino acid sequence: CSVHRVSNNEQFF. The chain links TRBV29-1 to TRBJ2-1, with D hard to call. This CDR3 is built from 13 residues. The V and J ends lost 5 bases and 5 bases respectively, with 13 bases between them. The germline V gene has CDR1 SQVTM and CDR2 ANQGSEA.

The chain couples TRBV30 to TRBJ2-4; D perhaps matches TRBD2 (5 bases). The V gene's germline CDR1 is GTSNPN and CDR2 SVGIG (reference sequence). The CDR3 consists of 15 residues. Trimming left V 3 bases short and J 2 bases short, with 14 bases between. The CDR3 reads CAWRSGHNTKNIQYF. CDR3 sequence (DNA): TGTGCCTGGAGAAGCGGCCATAATACCAAAAACATTCAGTACTTC.

This clone was seen a handful of times. The chain recombines TRBV5-1 with TRBJ2-2, with D possibly called TRBD1 or TRBD2 (5 bases each). Trimming took 3 bases from V and 0 from J, leaving 12 bases between them. The CDR3 loop spans 16 amino acids. Germline loops: CDR1 SGHRS, CDR2 YFSETQ. The CDR3 DNA is TGCGCCAGCAGCTCCTTTGGGACCCCGAACACCGGGGAGCTGTTTTTT. Its protein is CASSSFGTPNTGELFF.

This chain links TRBV9 with TRBJ2-5; D uncertain. The DNA end favors TRBJ2-7, so the J call may be wrong. The V gene's germline CDR1 is SGDLS and CDR2 YYNGEE. The length of the CDR3 is 13 residues. For the CDR3, the DNA is TGTGCCAGCAGCGCCTTCGCGAGGCGCGAGCAGTACTTC. This gives the protein CASSAFARREQYF.

This clone has more than one count but fewer than ten. The chain combines TRBV19 with TRBJ1-1; no reliable D call. Germline V gives CDR1 LNHDA, CDR2 SQIVND (reference sequence). Trimming shortened V by 6 bases and J by 4 bases, and 15 bases separated the two germline ends. CDR3 size: 14 residues. CDR3 in amino acids: CASSRPASGTEAFF. Here the CDR3 DNA reads TGTGCCAGTAGCAGGCCCGCTTCCGGCACTGAAGCTTTCTTT.

This clone has more than one count but fewer than ten. This chain uses TRBV13 with TRBJ2-7; D perhaps matches TRBD2 (6 bases). This CDR3 has 14 amino acids. Trimming shortened V by 0 bases and J by 6 bases, and 12 bases separated the two germline ends. Germline loops: CDR1 PRHDT, CDR2 FYEKMQ (reference sequence). CDR3 nucleotide sequence: TGTGCCAGCAGCTTAGGGCGAGGCGGGGCCGAGCAGTACTTC. Its protein is CASSLGRGGAEQYF.

The chain uses TRBV7-9 and TRBJ1-1; TRBD1 is a possible D gene (5 bases). The ends were cut back, 4 bases at V and 6 bases at J, with 21 bases in the middle. The CDR3 spans 16 residues. In germline, CDR1 is SEHNR, CDR2 FQNEAQ (reference sequence). Here the CDR3 reads CASSSPLGLLGAEAFF. The CDR3 region has the DNA TGTGCCAGCAGCTCCCCCTTGGGGCTACTCGGGGCTGAAGCTTTCTTT.

The chain is built from TRBV29-1 and TRBJ2-1; 8 bases line up with TRBD1. This CDR3 region has 16 residues. The V gene's germline CDR1 is SQVTM and CDR2 ANQGSEA. The trim removed 0 bases at V and 1 base at J, leaving 5 bases unmatched. The CDR3 bases are TGCAGCGTTGAAGATTACAGGGGGGATTCCTACAATGAGCAGTTCTTC. Amino acids: CSVEDYRGDSYNEQFF.

This CDR3 is CASTNTDTQYF. CDR3 sequence (DNA): TGTGCCAGCACCAACACAGATACGCAGTATTTT. The rearrangement joins TRBV28 to TRBJ2-3; D is undetermined. Germline CDR1 reads MDHEN; CDR2 reads SYDVKM. This CDR3 is 11 amino acids long. Trimming pared 7 bases from V and 2 bases from J, leaving 4 bases between.

This clone was seen only a few times. V usage is TRBV30 and J usage is TRBJ1-5, with unresolved D. Trimming removed 4 bases from V and 4 bases from J, with 8 bases in between. The V gene's germline CDR1 is GTSNPN and CDR2 SVGIG (reference sequence). CDR3 size: 12 residues. CDR3 protein: CAWKAPNQPQHF. CDR3 DNA: TGTGCCTGGAAGGCGCCGAATCAGCCCCAGCATTTT.

This clone was detected only a few times. This chain links TRBV6-6 with TRBJ2-2; D not resolved. Trimming stripped 2 bases from V and 0 bases from J, with 7 bases between. The V gene's germline CDR1 is MNHNY and CDR2 SVGAGI (reference sequence). CDR3 length: 15 amino acids. CDR3 sequence: CASSYRTSNTGELFF. In DNA, the CDR3 is TGTGCCAGCAGTTACAGGACCTCGAACACCGGGGAGCTGTTTTTT.